These T cell receptor beta chains were read from a single sample in a study of blood T cell repertoires in COVID-19. Some clones are missing from TCRdb's copy, which holds only in-frame ones; the method was immunoSEQ multiplex PCR. In the table there are 120,000 or so clones, over 55% of which are singletons. Sample: peripheral blood. These TCRs come from a woman in her 70s with acute or convalescent COVID-19. Each CDR3 is given with its conserved first and last residue. A D gene is named only where the DNA matches it firmly. The listing skips clone size in some rows; elsewhere it reads once, few, many or a size class.

D	V	size	J	DNA	CDR3
-	TRBV6-5	few	TRBJ2-2	TGTGCCAGCAGTTACTCGAGATCGAACACCGGGGAGCTGTTTTTT	CASSYSRSNTGELFF
-	TRBV12-5	-	TRBJ2-3	TGTGCTAGTGGTTCCTACGGGTCGCAGTATTTT	CASGSYGSQYF
TRBD1	TRBV27	few	TRBJ1-2	TGTGCCAGCAGTTTAATACAGGGGGCGCCTGGCTACACCTTC	CASSLIQGAPGYTF
-	TRBV4-3	-	TRBJ2-5	TGCGCCAGCAGCCAAGAAGGGCGAGGGGAGACCCAGTACTTC	CASSQEGRGETQYF
-	TRBV3-1/TRBV3-2	few	TRBJ2-1	TGTGCCAGCAGCCAAGATTTTCGGTTTGAGCAGTTCTTC	CASSQDFRFEQFF
-	TRBV29-1	-	TRBJ1-2	TGCAGCGTTGATGATAACTTTAACTATGGCTACACCTTC	CSVDDNFNYGYTF
-	TRBV2	-	TRBJ2-5	TGTGCCAGCGCTATGGCGGGCTGGCGAGTCGGGGAGACCCAGTACTTC	CASAMAGWRVGETQYF
-	TRBV30	once	TRBJ2-1	TGTGCCTGGAATGGCAGGGTCCTCTACAATGAGCAGTTCTTC	CAWNGRVLYNEQFF
-	TRBV19	-	TRBJ1-6	TGTGCCAGTAGGACGGGGGAATCACCCCTCCACTTT	CASRTGESPLHF
TRBD1	TRBV2	few	TRBJ1-6	TGTGCCAGCAGTGCACAGGGGGGGACCTATAATTCACCCCTCCACTTT	CASSAQGGTYNSPLHF
TRBD1	TRBV19	-	TRBJ2-7	TGTGCCAGTAGTATATCTCAGGGGGCTCTGTACGAGCAGTACTTC	CASSISQGALYEQYF